Here is one TCR beta chain with its context. Its matching antigen is unknown. CDR1 is DFQATT, CDR2 SNEGSKA, per germline (reference sequence). The CDR3 contains 15 residues. V shed 2 bases, J shed 4 bases, and the junction held 8 bases outside the gene matches. TCRdb used MiXCR to reprocess the reads, holding one entry per CDR3 protein. The data hold approximately 150,000 distinct CDR3 sequences, with 6.5% observed a single time. The data were obtained in a study of T cell repertoires in cytomegalovirus infection. Study-level information: Signatures in public TCR beta sequences pointed to both CMV infection and matching HLA type. Study-wide points: In two of eight donors, the top clonotype was HLA-C-restricted CMV-specific. Summed frequency of public TCR beta families distinguished CMV carriers with the relevant HLA.

The chain is built from TRBV20-1 and TRBJ1-2; 9 bases are a match to TRBD1. This TCR was sampled from a human donor in good health (CMV status not recorded). Some clones in this sample may be carry-over from other donors' samples. The sample comprised PBMCs. The CDR3 loop reads CSARLQGAQIYGYTF. The CDR3 DNA follows: TGCAGTGCTAGACTACAGGGGGCGCAGATCTATGGCTACACCTTC.